This T cell receptor beta chain was recovered during a study of T cell changes during pregnancy in multiple sclerosis. TCRdb's table, derived via immunoSEQ multiplex PCR, lists solely in-frame clones and lacks some. The sample carries 60,000 or so clones, about 90% recorded once. V lost 4 bases, J lost 3 bases, and 19 bases lay in between. Germline V CDR1 and CDR2: SGHNT, YYREEE (reference sequence). The CDR3 runs 16 residues. The chain is built from TRBV5-4 and TRBJ2-5, with D possibly being TRBD2 (6 bases). This TCR derives from a female donor in good health, enrolled as a control in a pregnancy study. Sequencing was performed on peripheral blood, taken in the second trimester of pregnancy. The CDR3 protein is CASSGGAGSIEETQYF. The CDR3, as DNA: TGTGCCAGCAGCGGAGGGGCAGGGTCAATTGAAGAGACCCAGTACTTC.